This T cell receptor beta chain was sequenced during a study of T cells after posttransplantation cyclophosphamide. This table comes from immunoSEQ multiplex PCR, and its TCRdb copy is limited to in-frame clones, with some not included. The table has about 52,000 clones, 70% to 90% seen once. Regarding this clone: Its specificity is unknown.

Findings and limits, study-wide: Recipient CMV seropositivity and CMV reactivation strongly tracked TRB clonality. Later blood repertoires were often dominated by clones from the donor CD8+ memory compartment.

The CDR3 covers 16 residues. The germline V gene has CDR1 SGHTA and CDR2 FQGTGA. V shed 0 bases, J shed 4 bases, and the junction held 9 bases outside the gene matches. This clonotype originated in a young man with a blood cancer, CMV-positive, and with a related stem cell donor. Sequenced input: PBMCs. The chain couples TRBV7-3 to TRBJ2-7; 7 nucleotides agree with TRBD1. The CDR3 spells CASSLTGGASPYEQYF. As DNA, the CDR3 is TGTGCCAGCAGCTTAACAGGGGGCGCGAGCCCTTACGAGCAGTACTTC.